Listed below are T cell receptor beta chains from one sample, sequenced in a study of blood T cell repertoires in COVID-19. Profiled with immunoSEQ multiplex PCR; TCRdb holds only in-frame clones, not every one. The data contain around 260,000 clones, about nine tenths of them singletons. Sequenced sample: peripheral blood. These TCRs come from a person aged 18-30 years with COVID-19, enrolled during active disease. The CDR3 runs from the conserved cysteine through the conserved F or W. D genes are given only for firm matches.

V: TRBV4-1
D: TRBD2
length: 17
CDR3: CASSQEPGLAAQETQYF

V: TRBV27
D: .
length: 15
CDR3: CASSPTLANGNTIYF

V: TRBV5-1
D: .
length: 14
CDR3: CASSLSLNTGELFF

V: TRBV7-8
D: TRBD2
length: 20
CDR3: CASSPLGTSGRGGYTGELFF

V: TRBV9
D: TRBD2
length: 14
CDR3: CASSVAGAPDTQYF

V: TRBV15
D: .
length: 13
CDR3: CATSRALNQPQHF

V: TRBV18
D: .
length: 13
CDR3: CASSPEVRETQYF

V: TRBV28
D: TRBD1
length: 14
CDR3: CASSSTGMNTEAFF

V: TRBV11-2
D: TRBD1
length: 15
CDR3: CASSPAGTGFYGYTF

V: TRBV5-6
D: TRBD1
length: 14
CDR3: CASSFGTGEAPLHF

V: TRBV9
D: .
length: 12
CDR3: CASSPSNREAFF

V: TRBV25-1
D: .
length: 14
CDR3: CASSEFRYNSPLHF

V: TRBV5-1
D: .
length: 14
CDR3: CASSLDRAQNIQYF

V: TRBV7-2
D: .
length: 15
CDR3: CASSPTQGSWQPQHF

V: TRBV28
D: TRBD1
length: 14
CDR3: CASSPTGVRETQYF

V: TRBV11-2
D: .
length: 14
CDR3: CASSFSAADYEQYF

V: TRBV7-9
D: .
length: 15
CDR3: CASSLQTGFGETQYF

V: TRBV4-1
D: .
length: 14
CDR3: CAGAQRVDNSPLHF

V: TRBV7-9
D: .
length: 12
CDR3: CASRTGTYEQYF

V: TRBV1
D: .
length: 18
CDR3: CTSSQDGPSGRVADTQYF

V: TRBV9
D: TRBD2
length: 16
CDR3: CASSVSTSGREDTQYF

V: TRBV9
D: .
length: 18
CDR3: CASSVDGRSRLPQETQYF

V: TRBV5-6
D: TRBD1
length: 14
CDR3: CASSSGTGAYGYTF

V: TRBV11-3
D: .
length: 13
CDR3: CASSLAWSGEQFF

V: TRBV4-3
D: .
length: 14
CDR3: CASSGGSVTDTQYF

V: TRBV6-5
D: .
length: 16
CDR3: CASSSRSSGYTDTQYF

V: TRBV19
D: .
length: 17
CDR3: CASSATPGTRRNNEQFF

V: TRBV6-2/TRBV6-3
D: .
length: 17
CDR3: CASSRSRGDPNTGELFF

V: TRBV6-5
D: .
length: 13
CDR3: CASSYSRAGEQYF

V: TRBV7-9
D: TRBD2
length: 15
CDR3: CASSPRLAGALEQYF

V: TRBV2
D: .
length: 16
CDR3: CASSPRTTIANEKLFF

V: TRBV24-1
D: TRBD1
length: 15
CDR3: CATSDPRIGGDGYTF

V: TRBV29-1
D: TRBD2
length: 14
CDR3: CSERPGLAIDTQYF

V: TRBV7-9
D: TRBD2
length: 15
CDR3: CASSLASGITDTQYF

V: TRBV9
D: TRBD1
length: 14
CDR3: CASSVGDRAETQYF

V: TRBV24-1
D: .
length: 16
CDR3: CATSSLDDSSYNEQFF

V: TRBV4-1
D: TRBD1
length: 13
CDR3: CASSRVDREEQFF

V: TRBV9
D: .
length: 15
CDR3: CASSVGKGGNTEAFF

V: TRBV4-1
D: .
length: 16
CDR3: CASSQDAGRVGEKLFF

V: TRBV29-1
D: .
length: 12
CDR3: CSVVRFTGEAFF

V: TRBV4-1
D: .
length: 16
CDR3: CASSHNNGVVTYEQYF